Below, 30 T cell receptor beta chains from the same sample are listed, as sequenced in a study of blood T cell repertoires in COVID-19 (dated by TCRdb to the early 2020s). Receptor libraries were prepared by the immunoSEQ multiplex PCR assay. The immuneACCESS repertoire file appears here via TCRdb, limited to in-frame rearrangements. These files lack a portion of the clones; in checked studies, under half of the deficit traces to unresolved V genes, and the cause of the others is not known. The sample table holds under 300,000 clones, of which roughly nine tenths were seen once. Jointly, the top ten make up 6.2% of the sample. The specimen was peripheral blood. These receptors originate from a man aged 55 to 70 with acute or convalescent COVID-19.

This clone came up a few times. The genes are TRBV18 and TRBJ2-3; the match to TRBD2 covers 7 bases. The germline V gene encodes CDR1 KGHSH and CDR2 LQKENI. The V gene end was trimmed by 4 bases and the J gene end by 5 bases; junction bases not matched to a gene: 21. CDR3 length equals 19 residues. This CDR3 reads CASSLSRVRTAGEEDTQYF. CDR3 DNA sequence: TGTGCCAGCTCACTCTCCCGAGTACGTACGGCGGGAGAGGAAGATACGCAGTATTTT.

The rearrangement joins TRBV5-4 to TRBJ2-7, with 8 bases that match TRBD1. From germline, CDR1 is SGHNT and CDR2 YYREEE (reference sequence). Trimming at V came to 4 bases and at J to 7 bases, leaving 10 bases not matched to a gene. CDR3 length: 14 residues. The CDR3 region is CASSIGQGLSEQYF. CDR3 nucleotide sequence: TGTGCCAGCAGCATCGGACAGGGCCTTTCGGAGCAGTACTTC.

This clone was detected a few times. J is TRBJ1-1 and V is TRBV29-1; D is possibly TRBD1 (5 bases). Trimming removed 0 bases from V and 4 bases from J, with 12 bases in between. The CDR3 loop spans 14 amino acids. Germline V CDR1 and CDR2: SQVTM, ANQGSEA. DNA for the CDR3: TGCAGCGTTGAAGATACGGGGGGAGGCACTGAAGCTTTCTTT. Protein product: CSVEDTGGGTEAFF.

This rearrangement joins TRBV6-6 to TRBJ1-1; 8 nucleotides line up with TRBD1. Per germline, CDR1 MNHNY and CDR2 SVGAGI (reference sequence). CDR3 length: 15 amino acids. J lost 5 bases, V lost 1 base, and 6 bases had no gene match. CDR3 in DNA: TGTGCCAGCAGTTACTACCCCGACAGGGGAACTGAAGCTTTCTTT. This codes for CASSYYPDRGTEAFF.

The rearrangement links TRBV19 to TRBJ2-6, with D perhaps matching TRBD2 (5 bases). Germline-derived CDR1 and CDR2 are LNHDA and SQIVND (reference sequence). The CDR3 contains 15 residues. V shed 3 bases and J shed 1 base, with 7 bases lying between them. The CDR3 is CASSIRGSGANVLTF. CDR3 DNA sequence: TGTGCCAGTAGTATCCGAGGGTCTGGGGCCAACGTCCTGACTTTC.

CDR3 nucleotide sequence: TGTGCCAGCAGTTTGACCATTGACAGGGGGAGAAATCAGCCCCAGCATTTT. Translated: CASSLTIDRGRNQPQHF. The chain is built from TRBV28 and TRBJ1-5; 9 positions agree with TRBD1. Germline CDR1 reads MDHEN; CDR2 reads SYDVKM. This CDR3 region has 17 residues. V lost 3 bases, J lost 4 bases, and 10 bases stayed unmatched.

This chain connects TRBV3-1 (or the pseudogene TRBV3-2) to TRBJ1-2; D uncertain. The CDR3 is 13 residues long. With 1 base removed from V and 3 bases from J, the gap between germline ends came to 6 bases. Germline V CDR1 and CDR2: LGHDT, YNNKEL (reference sequence). CDR3 region: CASSQGNYYGYTF. Written as DNA, the CDR3 is TGTGCCAGCAGCCAAGGAAACTACTATGGCTACACCTTC.

The rearrangement links TRBV28 to TRBJ2-7, with 9 bases fitting TRBD1. CDR1 MDHEN and CDR2 SYDVKM come from the germline V gene. This CDR3 has 15 amino acids. V lost 2 bases to trimming and J lost 0 bases; unmatched junction nucleotides: 2. DNA for the CDR3: TGTGCCAGCAGTTTAAGGGACAGGGACTCCTACGAGCAGTACTTC. Translated, it gives CASSLRDRDSYEQYF. The variable domain in full, completed from reference TRBV28 and TRBJ2-7, reads DVKVTQSSRYLVKRTGEKVFLECVQDMDHENMFWYRQDPGLGLRLIYFSYDVKMKEKGDIPEGYSVSREKKERFSLILESASTNQTSMYLCASSLRDRDSYEQYFGPGTRLTVT.

CDR3 region: CATSDKDSINQPQHF. CDR3 in DNA: TGTGCCACCAGTGATAAGGACAGTATCAATCAGCCCCAGCATTTT. V gene TRBV24-1 combines with J gene TRBJ1-5, with a tentative D call TRBD1 (6 bases). Trimming took off 3 bases at V and 3 bases at J, with 11 bases between the two ends. The CDR3 contains 15 residues. The germline V gene has CDR1 KGHDR and CDR2 SFDVKD.

The chain has TRBV11-2 and TRBJ2-5; D call uncertain. The CDR3 is 14 amino acids. Trimming cost V 5 bases and J 9 bases, with 19 bases left between them. Germline assignment: CDR1 SGHAT and CDR2 FQNNGV. The CDR3 DNA follows: TGTGCCAGCAGCCCCCTGAGCATGATTGGGCCCCAGTACTTC. Its protein product is CASSPLSMIGPQYF.

V gene TRBV28 combines with J gene TRBJ2-7, with D perhaps matching TRBD2 (5 bases). From germline, CDR1 is MDHEN and CDR2 SYDVKM. The CDR3 consists of 14 residues. V lost 5 bases, J lost 3 bases, and 14 bases lay in between. The DNA of the CDR3 is TGTGCCAGCAGTCCTCCCGGAGGACTCTACGAGCAGTACTTC. Residues: CASSPPGGLYEQYF.

V usage is TRBV7-3 and J usage is TRBJ2-7; D is uncertain. CDR1 and CDR2 from the germline V gene are SGHTA and FQGTGA. V lost 5 bases and J 3 bases, leaving 14 bases between the germline ends. The CDR3 sequence is 14 residues long. This CDR3 reads CASSPRAFDYEQYF. The CDR3 bases are TGTGCCAGCAGCCCCCGAGCCTTTGACTACGAGCAGTACTTC.

J is TRBJ2-3 and V is TRBV15, with a weak D call TRBD1 (6 bases). Trimming left V 2 bases short and J 5 bases short, with 17 bases between. This CDR3 is 16 amino acids long. Germline V gives CDR1 LNHNV, CDR2 YYDKDF (reference sequence). CDR3 in amino acids: CATSRRSGTWGDTQYF. The DNA for the CDR3 is TGTGCCACCAGCAGACGCTCCGGGACATGGGGAGATACGCAGTATTTT.

The chain joins TRBV18 to TRBJ1-2, with TRBD1 matching 9 bases. Unmatched junction bases numbered 7, after V lost 8 bases and J lost 0 bases. The CDR3 sequence is 15 residues long. Germline V gene sequence: CDR1 KGHSH, CDR2 LQKENI. The CDR3 protein is CASTTGGDSNYGYTF. Here the CDR3 DNA reads TGTGCCAGCACCACAGGGGGCGATTCTAACTATGGCTACACCTTC.

The V call is TRBV27, the J call TRBJ2-1, with TRBD2 matching 12 bases. V dropped 5 bases and J dropped 3; count of bases not matched to a gene: 5. CDR3 length: 16 amino acids. Germline CDR1 and CDR2: MNHEY and SMNVEV (reference sequence). CDR3 amino acids: CASSKTSGRGYNEQFF. The CDR3, as DNA: TGTGCCAGCAGTAAGACTAGCGGGAGAGGCTACAATGAGCAGTTCTTC.

The CDR3, as DNA: TGTGCCAGCAGTGAGACTAGCGGGAGCACTGAGCAGTACTTC. Residues: CASSETSGSTEQYF. This chain connects TRBV28 to TRBJ2-7, with TRBD2 matching 12 bases. The CDR3 sequence is 14 residues long. Trimming cost V 5 bases and J 7 bases; bases outside gene matches: 6. Germline V gene lookup returns CDR1 MDHEN and CDR2 SYDVKM.

J is TRBJ1-1 and V is TRBV18; the D gene is possibly TRBD1 (6 bases). Germline V CDR1 and CDR2: KGHSH, LQKENI. The CDR3 is 16 amino acids. The germline V and J ends were trimmed by 3 bases and 0 bases, with 14 bases remaining between them. Here the CDR3 reads CASSPVGQPMNTEAFF. CDR3 in DNA: TGTGCCAGCTCACCCGTCGGACAGCCAATGAACACTGAAGCTTTCTTT. Drawing the rest from reference TRBV18 and TRBJ1-1, the complete variable domain is NAGVMQNPRHLVRRRGQEARLRCSPMKGHSHVYWYRQLPEEGLKFMVYLQKENIIDESGMPKERFSAEFPKEGPSILRIQQVVRGDSAAYFCASSPVGQPMNTEAFFGQGTRLTVV.

In nucleotides, the CDR3 is TGTGCCAGCAGCTCCCGGGGGGGCAAAAATTCACCCCTCCACTTT. Amino acids: CASSSRGGKNSPLHF. The rearrangement joins TRBV28 to TRBJ1-6; D possibly corresponds to TRBD1 (6 bases). Trimming pared 6 bases from V and 7 bases from J, leaving 16 bases between. CDR1 MDHEN and CDR2 SYDVKM come from the germline V gene. This CDR3 contains 15 residues.

The chain uses TRBV28 and TRBJ1-3; 8 positions agree with TRBD1. V shed 5 bases, J shed 4 bases, and the junction held 13 bases outside the gene matches. This CDR3 is built from 17 residues. Germline lookup yields CDR1 MDHEN and CDR2 SYDVKM. Written as DNA, the CDR3 is TGTGCCAGCAGTGACTCCGCGGACAGGGTATCAGGAAACACCATATATTTT. Translated, it gives CASSDSADRVSGNTIYF.

This chain joins TRBV12-3 or TRBV12-4 and TRBJ2-1, with D perhaps matching TRBD2 (5 bases). This CDR3 region has 13 residues. The ends were cut back, 8 bases at V and 10 bases at J, with 18 bases in the middle. The CDR3 here is CASHTDPRGEQFF. The CDR3 region has the DNA TGTGCCAGCCATACTGACCCCCGGGGAGAGCAGTTCTTC.

The gene calls are TRBV9 and TRBJ1-3; TRBD1 matches 8 bases. The CDR3 totals 18 residues. The germline V gene has CDR1 SGDLS and CDR2 YYNGEE. J was trimmed by 3 bases and V by 3 bases; bases with no gene match: 14. The CDR3 is CASSAHGQGEDLGNTIYF. In DNA, the CDR3 is TGTGCCAGCAGCGCCCATGGACAGGGAGAAGATCTTGGAAACACCATATATTTT.

V usage is TRBV24-1 and J usage is TRBJ2-1; 12 bases are a match to TRBD2. CDR3 length: 16 amino acids. The germline V gene encodes CDR1 KGHDR and CDR2 SFDVKD. With 4 bases clipped from V and 7 bases from J, the junction kept 7 bases outside the gene matches. In DNA form, the CDR3 reads TGTGCCACCAGTGAGCTAGCGGGAGGGCCTTTTAATGAGCAGTTCTTC. This encodes CATSELAGGPFNEQFF.

The chain is built from TRBV28 and TRBJ2-7; 7 nucleotides line up with TRBD2. Germline V CDR1 and CDR2: MDHEN, SYDVKM. This CDR3 comprises 16 residues. Trimming removed 2 bases from V and 4 bases from J; junction bases left unmatched: 11. The CDR3 sequence is CASSLESLADSYEQYF. The CDR3 DNA reads TGTGCCAGCAGTTTAGAGAGTCTAGCGGATTCATACGAGCAGTACTTC.

This rearrangement joins TRBV2 to TRBJ1-4; D gene unclear. CDR3 length equals 14 residues. CDR1 is SNHLY, CDR2 FYNNEI, per germline. V lost 5 bases and J 8 bases, leaving 15 bases between the germline ends. The CDR3 loop reads CASSLRSGIEKLFF. Here the CDR3 DNA reads TGTGCCAGCAGTTTGAGGTCGGGTATCGAAAAACTGTTTTTT. The full variable domain, in which reference TRBV2 and TRBJ1-4 provide the parts outside the CDR3, is EPEVTQTPSHQVTQMGQEVILRCVPISNHLYFYWYRQILGQKVEFLVSFYNNEISEKSEIFDDQFSVERPDGSNFTLKIRSTKLEDSAMYFCASSLRSGIEKLFFGSGTQLSVL.

The chain joins TRBV27 to TRBJ1-2; TRBD1 matches 9 bases. Germline CDR1 and CDR2: MNHEY and SMNVEV (reference sequence). The CDR3 length is 15 residues. Germline trimming cut 0 bases from V and 3 bases from J; bases unmatched to any gene: 2. CDR3 sequence (DNA): TGTGCCAGCAGTTTATCGGGACAGGGTGACTATGGCTACACCTTC. Translation: CASSLSGQGDYGYTF.

J is TRBJ2-7 and V is TRBV6-2 or TRBV6-3; weak D call: TRBD2 (5 bases). Deletions cut 5 bases from V and 2 bases from J, with 7 bases between. This CDR3 is built from 12 residues. Germline V gives CDR1 MNHEY, CDR2 SVGEGT. CDR3 DNA sequence: TGTGCCAGCAGTGAGCGGACCTACGAGCAGTACTTC. This codes for CASSERTYEQYF.

The chain carries TRBV7-6 and TRBJ2-1; D is perhaps TRBD1 (5 bases). Germline V gene sequence: CDR1 SGHVS, CDR2 FNYEAQ. V gave up 5 bases and J gave up 0 bases, with 11 bases separating them. The CDR3 length is 15 residues. The CDR3 region has the DNA TGTGCCAGCAGCCCCAGACAGAGCTCCTACAATGAGCAGTTCTTC. This gives the protein CASSPRQSSYNEQFF.

The chain is built from TRBV5-1 and TRBJ2-5; D gene unclear. The length of the CDR3 is 14 residues. CDR1 is SGHRS and CDR2 is YFSETQ in the germline V gene. V dropped 2 bases and J dropped 1 base, with 9 bases sitting between them. As DNA, the CDR3 is TGCGCCAGCAGCTTCGAGCGTTCCCAAGAGACCCAGTACTTC. Protein product: CASSFERSQETQYF.

The CDR3 spells CASRQSADTQYF. The CDR3 DNA reads as TGTGCCAGCAGGCAAAGCGCAGATACGCAGTATTTT. The chain uses TRBV27 and TRBJ2-3; D gene uncertain. This CDR3 is 12 amino acids long. The V gene lost 6 bases and the J gene lost 4 bases, with 8 bases spanning the gap. Germline values: CDR1 MNHEY, CDR2 SMNVEV (reference sequence).

The genes are TRBV24-1 and TRBJ1-6, with D hard to call. In germline, CDR1 is KGHDR, CDR2 SFDVKD. V lost 7 bases, J lost 7 bases, and 7 bases lay in between. The CDR3 covers 12 residues. The CDR3 here is CATSEANSPLHF. The CDR3 DNA is TGTGCCACCAGCGAAGCGAATTCACCCCTCCACTTT.